This is a list of T cell receptor beta chains from one sample in a study of blood T cell repertoires in COVID-19. Libraries were prepared by immunoSEQ multiplex PCR; TCRdb keeps only in-frame clonotypes and omits some of them. Of about 330,000 clones detected, roughly 90% appear once; the ten largest clones hold about 6.8%. The sequenced sample consisted of peripheral blood. The receptors were gathered from a man between 18 and 29 years old who had recovered from COVID-19. Each CDR3 is given with its conserved first and last residue. Fields, in order: J gene, CDR3 length, clone size, D gene, V gene, CDR3 DNA, CDR3 protein. A D gene is named only where the DNA matches it firmly. A clone size is listed for some rows: how often the clone was seen (once, few, many), or a class if it is expanded.

TRBJ2-7	13	NA	NA	TRBV19	TGTGCCAGTCGTTTGGACAGCTCCTACGAGCAGTACTTC	CASRLDSSYEQYF
TRBJ2-1	16	NA	TRBD1	TRBV27	TGTGCCAGCAGTCTCCTGGGACAGGGGGCGAGGAATGAGCAGTTCTTC	CASSLLGQGARNEQFF
TRBJ2-7	13	NA	NA	TRBV6-4	TGTGCCAGCAGTGACACCCCCTCGGGCGAGCAGTACTTC	CASSDTPSGEQYF
TRBJ1-1	12	NA	NA	TRBV9	TGTGCCAGCAGCGGCAGTAACACTGAAGCTTTCTTT	CASSGSNTEAFF
TRBJ1-4	14	NA	NA	TRBV2	TGTGCCAGCAGTGGGGGCGGAGTGGGTGAAAAACTGTTTTTT	CASSGGGVGEKLFF
TRBJ2-2	16	NA	TRBD2	TRBV7-8	TGTGCCAGCAACGACCAAGCGGGGGTAGGAACCGGGGAGCTGTTTTTT	CASNDQAGVGTGELFF
TRBJ2-3	14	NA	NA	TRBV5-1	TGCGCCAGCAGCTTGGATGTTCCAGGGGATACGCAGTATTTT	CASSLDVPGDTQYF
TRBJ2-4	15	NA	TRBD1	TRBV5-4	TGTGCCAGCAGCTTCACCGGGACAGGTTTAAACATTCAGTACTTC	CASSFTGTGLNIQYF
TRBJ2-7	19	NA	TRBD2	TRBV2	TGTGCCAGCAGTGATCCGGGACTAGCGGGAGGAAGGCGAGCCTACGAGCAGTACTTC	CASSDPGLAGGRRAYEQYF
TRBJ1-5	17	NA	NA	TRBV24-1	TGTGCCACCAGTGATTTCCAGGGGCCTTTACACAATCAGCCCCAGCATTTT	CATSDFQGPLHNQPQHF
TRBJ1-1	14	few	TRBD1	TRBV2	TGTGCCAGCAGTGTTGACAGGGGTGACACTGAAGCTTTCTTT	CASSVDRGDTEAFF
TRBJ2-1	14	NA	TRBD1	TRBV23-1	TGCGCCAGCGGATCCGGGACAGGGGAACATGAGCAGTTCTTC	CASGSGTGEHEQFF
TRBJ1-6	17	few	NA	TRBV21-1	TGTGCCAGCAGAACCAATCCGGGACAGGGGTCTGGTTCACCCCTCCACTTT	CASRTNPGQGSGSPLHF
TRBJ2-7	15	NA	NA	TRBV7-6	TGTGCCAGCAGCTTAGCCCCGGGGGTAGCCTACGAGCAGTACTTC	CASSLAPGVAYEQYF
TRBJ2-3	14	NA	NA	TRBV5-1	TGCGCCAGCAGCTTGGTTAGCGGCACAGATACGCAGTATTTT	CASSLVSGTDTQYF
TRBJ1-5	15	few	TRBD1	TRBV2	TGTGCCAGCAGTGAATGGGGGACAGGGCAACAGCCCCAGCATTTT	CASSEWGTGQQPQHF
TRBJ2-3	13	NA	NA	TRBV7-9	TGTGCCAGCAGCTTCCCACACACAGATACGCAGTATTTT	CASSFPHTDTQYF
TRBJ2-1	18	NA	TRBD2	TRBV4-2	TGTGCCAGCAGCCAAGAGGGACTAGCGGGAGCAAACTACAATGAGCAGTTCTTC	CASSQEGLAGANYNEQFF
TRBJ2-7	14	once	NA	TRBV27	TGTGCCAGCAGCCGGGACGGGAGCTCCTACGAGCAGTACTTC	CASSRDGSSYEQYF
TRBJ2-7	13	NA	NA	TRBV7-2	TGTGCCAGCAGCTCACAGGGCCCCTACGAGCAGTACTTC	CASSSQGPYEQYF
TRBJ2-5	16	NA	NA	TRBV9	TGTGCCAGCAGCGTTTCAGCGACCCAAAGGGGAGAGACCCAGTACTTC	CASSVSATQRGETQYF
TRBJ1-1	14	NA	TRBD1	TRBV4-2	TGTGCCAGCAGCCAAGAGACAGGGGCCACTGAAGCTTTCTTT	CASSQETGATEAFF
TRBJ2-3	16	NA	NA	TRBV25-1	TGTGCCAGCAGTGAAGGTGGCAGGGTCATTCAGGATACGCAGTATTTT	CASSEGGRVIQDTQYF
TRBJ2-7	17	NA	TRBD1	TRBV7-2	TGTGCCAGCAGCTCAATGCGACAGGGGTCCCGACGCTACGAGCAGTACTTC	CASSSMRQGSRRYEQYF
TRBJ1-1	16	NA	NA	TRBV3-1/TRBV3-2	TGTGCCAGCAGCCAAGATAGGGGACACGAAAACACTGAAGCTTTCTTT	CASSQDRGHENTEAFF
TRBJ1-1	10	NA	NA	TRBV29-1	TGCAGCGTTTTTTTATCTGAAGCTTTCTTT	CSVFLSEAFF
TRBJ1-2	14	NA	TRBD1	TRBV6-5	TGTGCCAGCAGGCGCAACAGGGGCGGGTATGGCTACACCTTC	CASRRNRGGYGYTF
TRBJ2-1	15	NA	TRBD1	TRBV5-1	TGCGCCAGCAGCTTGTTGGGACAGGGATCCAATGAGCAGTTCTTC	CASSLLGQGSNEQFF
TRBJ1-2	15	NA	TRBD1	TRBV3-1/TRBV3-2	TGTGCCAGCAGCATAACAGGGACAGCAGCTGATGGCTACACCTTC	CASSITGTAADGYTF
TRBJ2-1	15	NA	TRBD2	TRBV9	TGTGCCAGCAGCGTAGTGTCGGGAGGCCACAATGAGCAGTTCTTC	CASSVVSGGHNEQFF
TRBJ2-5	15	NA	TRBD1	TRBV24-1	TGTGCCACCAGTGACCGGACAGGGAGCCAAGAGACCCAGTACTTC	CATSDRTGSQETQYF
TRBJ2-1	14	once	NA	TRBV6-5	TGTGCCAGTACTCTAGCGCTAGGCCACAATGAGCAGTTCTTC	CASTLALGHNEQFF
TRBJ1-1	14	once	NA	TRBV7-9	TGTGCCAGCAGCTTAGATTGGGGGGGCACTGAAGCTTTCTTT	CASSLDWGGTEAFF
TRBJ2-5	13	NA	TRBD1	TRBV29-1	TGCAGCGCCAGAAGGGGGCTTCAAGAGACCCAGTACTTC	CSARRGLQETQYF
TRBJ2-2	14	NA	NA	TRBV11-3	TGTGCCAGCAGCTTTGACGGGAGTTCGGGTGGGCTGTTTTTT	CASSFDGSSGGLFF
TRBJ2-7	11	NA	NA	TRBV6-5	TGTGCCAGCAGTTACTCGAGAGAGCAGTACTTC	CASSYSREQYF
TRBJ1-2	15	NA	NA	TRBV2	TGTGCCAGCAGTGTGGTGGCATATACTAACTATGGCTACACCTTC	CASSVVAYTNYGYTF
TRBJ1-2	14	NA	TRBD1	TRBV18	TGTGCCAGCTCACCGGGACAGGGTAACTATGGCTACACCTTC	CASSPGQGNYGYTF
TRBJ2-7	15	NA	TRBD1	TRBV18	TGTGCCAGCTCACCACCCGGGACAGCGTTCTACGAGCAGTACTTC	CASSPPGTAFYEQYF
TRBJ1-1	13	NA	NA	TRBV29-1	TGCAGCGTTGAAGAGTTCATGAACACTGAAGCTTTCTTT	CSVEEFMNTEAFF
TRBJ2-6	16	NA	NA	TRBV5-1	TGCGCCAGCAGCTTGGCCCCAGGGACTGGGGCCAACGTCCTGACTTTC	CASSLAPGTGANVLTF
TRBJ1-4	14	NA	TRBD1	TRBV2	TGTGCCAGCAGTGAAGGGACAGGTGACGAAAAACTGTTTTTT	CASSEGTGDEKLFF
TRBJ2-3	15	NA	TRBD1	TRBV5-1	TGCGCCAGCGCCCGCCCGGACAGGGGGACAGATACGCAGTATTTT	CASARPDRGTDTQYF
TRBJ1-2	16	NA	NA	TRBV5-6	TGTGCCAGCAGCTTTGGGGCGCAGGGAATACGCTATGGCTACACCTTC	CASSFGAQGIRYGYTF
TRBJ1-2	14	NA	TRBD1	TRBV6-5	TGTGCCAGCAGCGTCGACAGGGGGTCTTTTAGCTACACCTTC	CASSVDRGSFSYTF
TRBJ2-1	15	NA	TRBD2	TRBV19	TGTGCCAGTAGTTATAGCGGGAGCCCCTACAATGAGCAGTTCTTC	CASSYSGSPYNEQFF